These 28 T cell receptor beta chains originate from one sample sequenced in a study of T cells in Graves' hyperthyroidism and ophthalmopathy. RNA transcripts yielded amplified TCR beta CDR3 regions. An initial round of RT-PCR targeting the TCR CDR3 relied on the HTBI primer set. Using its own MiXCR run on the multiplex PCR reads, TCRdb lists one record per CDR3 protein. The table lists around 300,000 distinct CDR3 sequences, approximately 26% of them singletons. The sequenced sample was blood. These receptors were obtained from a man between 35 and 55 years old with Graves' hyperthyroidism that later progressed to Graves' ophthalmopathy.

The chain uses TRBV11-2 and TRBJ2-2; 13 nucleotides match TRBD2. Losses at the gene ends were 3 bases for V and 7 bases for J; bases not matched to a gene: 2. The germline V gene encodes CDR1 SGHAT and CDR2 FQNNGV. This CDR3 contains 15 residues. CDR3 loop: CASSFGTSGNGELFF. The CDR3 bases are TGTGCCAGCAGCTTTGGGACTAGCGGGAACGGGGAGCTGTTTTTT.

This clonotype has just a few counts. The CDR3 is CAISESGGPQHF. The CDR3 DNA is TGTGCCATCAGTGAGTCCGGGGGGCCCCAGCATTTT. V and J are TRBV10-3 and TRBJ1-5; tentatively, D is TRBD1 (5 bases). The CDR3 covers 12 residues. V gave up 0 bases and J gave up 9 bases, with 6 bases separating them. Germline CDR1 and CDR2: ENHRY and SYGVKD.

This clonotype has more than one count but fewer than ten. CDR3 nucleotide sequence: TGCAGCGTGAGGACCGTAGGCTACGAGCAGTACTTC. This gives the protein CSVRTVGYEQYF. V gene TRBV29-1 combines with J gene TRBJ2-7; D gene ambiguous. Trimming left V 6 bases short and J 3 bases short, with 12 bases between. The length of the CDR3 is 12 residues. Germline V gene data show CDR1 as SQVTM and CDR2 as ANQGSEA.

This clonotype was counted many times. The chain has TRBV28 and TRBJ2-7; maybe TRBD1 (6 bases). The V end was cut by 6 bases, the J end by 0 bases, with 9 bases between. The CDR3 runs 13 residues. Germline V gene lookup returns CDR1 MDHEN and CDR2 SYDVKM. CDR3 in DNA: TGTGCCAGCAGACAGGGTGGCTCCTACGAGCAGTACTTC. Protein: CASRQGGSYEQYF.

This clonotype was seen many times. The rearrangement links TRBV20-1 to TRBJ2-5, with D unclear. Between the trimmed V and J ends, which lost 5 bases and 5 bases, there was a span of 6 bases. CDR3 length equals 10 residues. Germline V lookup: CDR1 DFQATT, CDR2 SNEGSKA (reference sequence). The CDR3 loop is CSALRETQYF. The CDR3 nucleotides read TGCAGTGCTCTAAGGGAGACCCAGTACTTC.

This clonotype was observed many times. The genes are TRBV19 and TRBJ1-1; D is ambiguous. Germline CDR1 LNHDA, CDR2 SQIVND (reference sequence). The CDR3 sequence is 13 residues long. V lost 5 bases and J 0 bases, leaving 7 bases between the germline ends. This chain's CDR3 is CASSVRLNTEAFF. CDR3 bases: TGTGCCAGTAGTGTAAGACTGAACACTGAAGCTTTCTTT.

This clonotype was observed many times. V is TRBV7-8 and J is TRBJ1-3; D not certain. CDR3 size: 15 residues. V was cut by 1 base and J by 0 bases, with 7 bases left in between. Germline CDR1 is SGHVS and CDR2 is FQNEAQ. The CDR3 coding sequence is TGTGCCAGCAGCTTAGGGGCGAGCTCTGGAAACACCATATATTTT. Protein sequence: CASSLGASSGNTIYF.

This clonotype was detected ten times or more. This sequence joins TRBV7-8 and TRBJ2-4, with D perhaps TRBD1 (6 bases). Germline V CDR1 and CDR2: SGHVS, FQNEAQ. The CDR3 has 16 residues. V lost 2 bases to trimming and J lost 2 bases, with 13 bases between them. The CDR3 DNA follows: TGTGCCAGCAGCTTATCAGGGGTGGTGACCAAAAACATTCAGTACTTC. Its protein is CASSLSGVVTKNIQYF.

This clonotype has a handful of counts. The chain is built from TRBV28 and TRBJ2-7, with D maybe TRBD1 (6 bases). The CDR3 loop spans 12 amino acids. V lost 5 bases and J 13 bases, leaving 18 bases between the germline ends. The germline V gene encodes CDR1 MDHEN and CDR2 SYDVKM. In DNA form, the CDR3 reads TGTGCCAGCAGTATGGACAGTTTAAGGCCTTACTTC. Amino acid sequence: CASSMDSLRPYF.

This chain joins TRBV6-1 and TRBJ1-5; D is ambiguous. The CDR3 has 13 residues. The V end lost 3 bases, the J end lost 6 bases, and 9 bases lay between the germline ends. Looked up from germline, CDR1 is MNHNS and CDR2 is SASEGT. The CDR3 DNA reads TGTGCCAGCAGTGAGTGGACCAGTCAGCCCCAGCATTTT. Translating it yields CASSEWTSQPQHF.

This clonotype was seen many times. This chain joins TRBV25-1 and TRBJ2-4; D uncertain. V lost 7 bases, J lost 8 bases, and 12 bases lay in between. This CDR3 region has 12 residues. In germline, CDR1 is MGHDK, CDR2 SYGVNS. The CDR3 sequence is CASISGFDIQYF. In DNA form, the CDR3 reads TGTGCCAGCATTTCGGGTTTTGACATTCAGTACTTC.

This clonotype was picked up many times. The chain couples TRBV28 to TRBJ2-6; 7 bases match TRBD1. Per the germline V gene, CDR1 is MDHEN and CDR2 is SYDVKM. V gave up 8 bases and J gave up 4 bases; unmatched junction bases: 8. This CDR3 spans 15 amino acids. The CDR3 is CASQTGTTGANVLTF. For the CDR3, the DNA is TGTGCCAGCCAGACAGGGACGACCGGGGCCAACGTCCTGACTTTC.

The chain links TRBV12-3 or TRBV12-4 to TRBJ1-6; D unresolved. Trimming took off 1 base at V and 0 bases at J, with 7 bases between the two ends. The CDR3 is 16 residues long. The CDR3 here is CASSLGGGSYNSPLHF. The DNA for the CDR3 is TGTGCCAGCAGTTTAGGAGGAGGCTCCTATAATTCACCCCTCCACTTT.

This clonotype occurred many times. The rearrangement links TRBV25-1 to TRBJ2-2, with D hard to call. The V gene's germline CDR1 is MGHDK and CDR2 SYGVNS. Trimming left V 5 bases short and J 3 bases short, with 7 bases between. This CDR3 has 13 amino acids. The DNA for the CDR3 is TGTGCCAGCAGTTCCCCCTACACCGGGGAGCTGTTTTTT. This gives the protein CASSSPYTGELFF.

Many counts were recorded for this clonotype. The CDR3 nucleotides read TGCAGCGTTGTCGTCGCTGCCCGGCCTTTACACGAGCAGTACTTC. Amino acid sequence: CSVVVAARPLHEQYF. The chain recombines TRBV29-1 with TRBJ2-7; D is unresolved. CDR1 and CDR2 (germline): SQVTM, ANQGSEA. The CDR3 sequence is 15 residues long. The V end was cut by 4 bases, the J end by 5 bases, with 21 bases between.

This clonotype was seen many times. The J gene is TRBJ2-7, the V gene TRBV6-5, with 13 bases identical to TRBD2. The CDR3 sequence is 15 residues long. Losses at the gene ends were 8 bases for V and 5 bases for J; bases not matched to a gene: 9. Per the germline V gene, CDR1 is MNHEY and CDR2 is SVGAGI. The CDR3 spells CASHSRTSGSNEQYF. The CDR3 bases are TGTGCCAGCCACAGCAGGACTAGCGGGAGTAACGAGCAGTACTTC.

This clonotype was recorded many times. The rearrangement joins TRBV5-1 to TRBJ2-6; D call uncertain. The germline V gene has CDR1 SGHRS and CDR2 YFSETQ. This CDR3 spans 17 amino acids. V was shortened by 1 base and J by 0 bases, with 11 bases between the two germline ends. The CDR3 reads CASSLMVNPSGANVLTF. The DNA of the CDR3 is TGCGCCAGCAGCTTGATGGTGAACCCCTCTGGGGCCAACGTCCTGACTTTC. The full variable domain, in which reference TRBV5-1 and TRBJ2-6 provide the parts outside the CDR3, is KAGVTQTPRYLIKTRGQQVTLSCSPISGHRSVSWYQQTPGQGLQFLFEYFSETQRNKGNFPGRFSGRQFSNSRSEMNVSTLELGDSALYLCASSLMVNPSGANVLTFGAGSRLTVL.

This chain links TRBV7-3 with TRBJ2-5; TRBD1 is a possible D gene (5 bases). The V end was cut by 1 base, the J end by 4 bases, with 10 bases between. The CDR3 totals 14 residues. Looked up from germline, CDR1 is SGHTA and CDR2 is FQGTGA. For the CDR3, the DNA is TGTGCCAGCAGCTTAAATGGGGCCCCAGAGACCCAGTACTTC. Protein sequence: CASSLNGAPETQYF.

This clonotype came up a few times. The rearrangement joins TRBV6-1 to TRBJ2-7; D is possibly TRBD2 (6 bases). Germline CDR1 MNHNS, CDR2 SASEGT. The CDR3 totals 15 residues. V was clipped by 1 base and J by 4 bases, with 14 bases between them. Here the CDR3 reads CASSEEIDGGYEQYF. The CDR3 DNA reads TGTGCCAGCAGTGAAGAGATTGACGGGGGTTACGAGCAGTACTTC.

In this sample, this clonotype turned up many times. J is TRBJ2-7 and V is TRBV6-1, with 13 bases fitting TRBD2. The ends lost 9 bases at V and 6 bases at J; junction bases unmatched: 8. The CDR3 has 14 residues. Germline V CDR1 and CDR2: MNHNS, SASEGT. CDR3 DNA sequence: TGTGCCAGTGGGACTAGCGGGAAACTTGGCGAGCAGTACTTC. Its translation is CASGTSGKLGEQYF.

This clonotype was detected ten times or more. This chain links TRBV6-1 with TRBJ2-5; D may match TRBD1 or TRBD2 (5 bases each). Germline CDR1 reads MNHNS; CDR2 reads SASEGT. Between the trimmed V and J ends, which lost 4 bases and 3 bases, there was a span of 12 bases. The CDR3 sequence is 14 residues long. CDR3 in DNA: TGTGCCAGCAGTGGGGGACCTATAGAAGAGACCCAGTACTTC. This codes for CASSGGPIEETQYF.

This clonotype was seen ten or more times. The rearrangement joins TRBV18 to TRBJ1-5, with D maybe TRBD1 (5 bases). The CDR3 is made up of 15 amino acids. V was cut by 3 bases and J by 4 bases, with 13 bases left in between. Germline V gives CDR1 KGHSH, CDR2 LQKENI. Here the CDR3 reads CASSPGQLMNQPQHF. The CDR3 bases are TGTGCCAGCTCACCGGGGCAGTTAATGAATCAGCCCCAGCATTTT.

The rearrangement uses TRBV6-2 or TRBV6-3 and TRBJ2-5, with D tentatively TRBD2 (6 bases). The germline gives CDR1 MNHEY, CDR2 SVGEGT. V was pared by 4 bases and J by 4 bases, with 13 bases between. The CDR3 covers 14 residues. DNA for the CDR3: TGTGCCAGCAGTTCCCTAGCGCCCGGAGAGACCCAGTACTTC. Its translation is CASSSLAPGETQYF.

This clonotype appeared a few times. The chain links TRBV7-2 to TRBJ2-6; no reliable D call. Per the germline V gene, CDR1 is SGHTA and CDR2 is FQGNSA. This CDR3 comprises 15 residues. The V end lost 5 bases, the J end lost 0 bases, and 8 bases lay between the germline ends. CDR3 loop: CASSPLNSGANVLTF. In nucleotides, the CDR3 is TGTGCCAGCAGCCCCTTGAACTCTGGGGCCAACGTCCTGACTTTC.

This chain uses TRBV20-1 with TRBJ2-5, with 8 positions matching TRBD2. J lost 5 bases, V lost 5 bases, and 7 bases had no gene match. Germline values: CDR1 DFQATT, CDR2 SNEGSKA (reference sequence). The CDR3 runs 13 residues. This chain's CDR3 is CSASSGSRETQYF. CDR3 nucleotide sequence: TGCAGTGCTTCGAGCGGGAGTAGGGAGACCCAGTACTTC.

There are a few counts of this clonotype. The genes are TRBV4-2 and TRBJ1-1; 9 bases align to TRBD1. The germline V gene encodes CDR1 LGHNA and CDR2 YNFKEQ. The CDR3 is 15 amino acids. V gave up 2 bases and J gave up 4 bases; unmatched junction bases: 5. This CDR3 reads CASSQYRQGGTEAFF. CDR3 bases: TGTGCCAGCAGCCAATATAGACAGGGGGGCACTGAAGCTTTCTTT.

The chain is built from TRBV19 and TRBJ1-2; a possible D gene is TRBD1 (6 bases). The germline V gene has CDR1 LNHDA and CDR2 SQIVND (reference sequence). The length of the CDR3 is 13 residues. Trimming removed 7 bases at V and 8 bases at J, with 17 bases between. The CDR3 is CASTVSGVRGYTF. The CDR3 region has the DNA TGTGCCAGTACGGTGTCAGGGGTTCGCGGCTACACCTTC.

This clonotype occurred many times. The gene calls are TRBV6-2 or TRBV6-3 and TRBJ2-5, with TRBD2 identical over 10 bases. V was clipped by 5 bases and J by 4 bases; unmatched bases: 1. Germline loops: CDR1 MNHEY, CDR2 SVGEGT. CDR3 length: 13 amino acids. The CDR3 sequence: CASSRLAGETQYF. The CDR3 coding sequence is TGTGCCAGCAGTCGACTAGCGGGAGAGACCCAGTACTTC.